These 23 T cell receptor beta chains were sequenced from one sample in a study of blood T cell repertoires in COVID-19. The table came from immunoSEQ multiplex PCR; TCRdb's copy has only in-frame clones and leaves some out. The profile shows 250,000 or so clones, roughly 88% of them singletons. Sequencing was done on a sample of peripheral blood. The origin of the receptors is a woman in her twenties or thirties with active or convalescent COVID-19.

CDR3 in amino acids: CASSMGQGNTIYF. The CDR3 DNA follows: TGTGCCAGTAGTATGGGACAGGGAAACACCATATATTTT. The chain is built from TRBV19 and TRBJ1-3; 7 bases are a match to TRBD1. The germline V gene has CDR1 LNHDA and CDR2 SQIVND (reference sequence). The V segment lost 3 bases and the J segment 4 bases; nucleotides outside the gene matches: 0. The CDR3 contains 13 residues.

The rearrangement uses TRBV12-2 and TRBJ2-4; no check of the table's D call, TRBD2, against the DNA was made. TRBV12-2 is designated a pseudogene. The CDR3 extends over 18 amino acids. CDR3 protein: CASRRRLAGALAKNIQYF. The CDR3 DNA reads as TGTGCAAGTCGCCGCCGACTAGCGGGGGCCCTAGCCAAAAACATTCAGTACTTC.

The J gene is TRBJ1-1, the V gene TRBV6-5; 8 bases map to TRBD1. The length of the CDR3 is 15 residues. Germline trimming cut 0 bases from V and 5 bases from J; bases unmatched to any gene: 5. Germline lookup yields CDR1 MNHEY and CDR2 SVGAGI. CDR3 protein: CASSYSGQVGTEAFF. CDR3 DNA sequence: TGTGCCAGCAGTTACTCGGGACAGGTCGGGACTGAAGCTTTCTTT.

This chain uses TRBV3-1 (or the pseudogene TRBV3-2) with TRBJ1-1, with 11 positions matching TRBD1. Losses at the gene ends were 4 bases for V and 4 bases for J; bases not matched to a gene: 2. Germline CDR1 is LGHDT and CDR2 is YNNKEL (reference sequence). The CDR3 consists of 14 residues. CDR3 sequence: CASSPGTGGTEAFF. The CDR3 coding sequence is TGTGCCAGCAGCCCAGGGACAGGGGGCACTGAAGCTTTCTTT.

This clone was detected only once. This chain links TRBV28 with TRBJ2-1, with D unresolved. The CDR3 length is 16 residues. CDR1 is MDHEN, CDR2 SYDVKM, per germline. V was trimmed by 6 bases and J by 0 bases, leaving 15 bases between them. The CDR3 DNA is TGTGCCAGCAGACCTCCGACGCGGAGCTCCTACAATGAGCAGTTCTTC. This codes for CASRPPTRSSYNEQFF.

The chain carries TRBV5-1 and TRBJ2-7; 8 bases match TRBD1. This CDR3 is 15 amino acids long. The V and J ends lost 0 bases and 3 bases, in that order; junction bases with no gene match: 5. The germline V gene has CDR1 SGHRS and CDR2 YFSETQ. CDR3 DNA sequence: TGCGCCAGCAGCTTGGAAACAGGGGGTGGCTACGAGCAGTACTTC. Amino acid sequence: CASSLETGGGYEQYF.

The rearrangement links TRBV2 to TRBJ2-3, with 12 nucleotides matching TRBD2. V was pared by 7 bases and J by 5 bases, with 16 bases of the junction left unmatched. CDR3 length: 18 amino acids. The germline V gene encodes CDR1 SNHLY and CDR2 FYNNEI. CDR3 sequence (DNA): TGTGCCAGCACTAGAGATGAACTAGGACTAGCGGGGAGAGATACGCAGTATTTT. This gives the protein CASTRDELGLAGRDTQYF.

This chain connects TRBV7-9 to TRBJ2-5, with D uncertain. The V and J ends lost 4 bases and 0 bases respectively, with 18 bases between them. Germline CDR1 and CDR2: SEHNR and FQNEAQ (reference sequence). This CDR3 region has 17 residues. The DNA of the CDR3 is TGTGCCAGCAGCTACGAATCCCCCCACGCGTACCAAGAGACCCAGTACTTC. This sequence encodes CASSYESPHAYQETQYF. Using reference TRBV7-9 and TRBJ2-5 for the parts outside the CDR3, the full variable domain is DTGVSQNPRHKITKRGQNVTFRCDPISEHNRLYWYRQTLGQGPEFLTYFQNEAQLEKSRLLSDRFSAERPKGSFSTLEIQRTEQGDSAMYLCASSYESPHAYQETQYFGPGTRLLVL.

V usage is TRBV27 and J usage is TRBJ2-3; 7 bases match TRBD1. Germline V CDR1 and CDR2: MNHEY, SMNVEV (reference sequence). Unmatched junction bases numbered 3, after V lost 6 bases and J lost 0 bases. CDR3 length: 14 amino acids. CDR3 loop: CASRGGYSTDTQYF. The CDR3 coding sequence is TGTGCCAGCAGAGGGGGCTATAGCACAGATACGCAGTATTTT.

V usage is TRBV12-3 or TRBV12-4 and J usage is TRBJ1-1; D perhaps matches TRBD1 (5 bases). The V gene lost 8 bases and the J gene lost 3 bases, with 13 bases spanning the gap. The CDR3 loop spans 13 amino acids. CDR3 in amino acids: CASSPRQHTEAFF. The CDR3 DNA reads TGTGCCAGCTCGCCACGACAGCACACTGAAGCTTTCTTT.

The chain recombines TRBV10-3 with TRBJ1-5; D is unresolved. This CDR3 has 13 amino acids. CDR1 ENHRY and CDR2 SYGVKD come from the germline V gene. Deletions cut 4 bases from V and 3 bases from J, with 7 bases between. CDR3 in amino acids: CAISGEYNQPQHF. CDR3 bases: TGTGCCATCAGTGGAGAGTACAATCAGCCCCAGCATTTT.

This sequence joins TRBV30 and TRBJ1-1; no reliable D call. Trimming stripped 3 bases from V and 11 bases from J, with 10 bases between. The CDR3 length is 10 residues. Germline loops: CDR1 GTSNPN, CDR2 SVGIG (reference sequence). The CDR3, as DNA: TGTGCCTGGAGCACCCTAAGCGCTTTCTTT. Its translation: CAWSTLSAFF.

The chain uses TRBV28 and TRBJ1-1; D unresolved. Per germline, CDR1 MDHEN and CDR2 SYDVKM. Trimming stripped 8 bases from V and 1 base from J, with 11 bases between. This CDR3 has 13 residues. The CDR3 DNA reads as TGTGCCAGCGTCCTCAGAAGGAACACTGAAGCTTTCTTT. This sequence encodes CASVLRRNTEAFF.

V gene TRBV29-1 combines with J gene TRBJ1-1; 11 bases are shared with TRBD1. The CDR3 contains 15 residues. Germline V gene sequence: CDR1 SQVTM, CDR2 ANQGSEA. V was clipped by 7 bases and J by 8 bases; unmatched bases: 15. CDR3 bases: TGCAGCGCCCGCTTGGGGACAGGGGGGGACCGAGAAGCTTTCTTT. It translates to CSARLGTGGDREAFF. Filled out from reference TRBV29-1 and TRBJ1-1, the complete variable domain reads SAVISQKPSRDICQRGTSLTIQCQVDSQVTMMFWYRQQPGQSLTLIATANQGSEATYESGFVIDKFPISRPNLTFSTLTVSNMSPEDSSIYLCSARLGTGGDREAFFGQGTRLTVV.

This clone was observed a handful of times. The chain joins TRBV11-2 to TRBJ1-2; D is possibly TRBD1 (6 bases). CDR1 and CDR2 from the germline V gene are SGHAT and FQNNGV. V shed 4 bases and J shed 13 bases, with 16 bases lying between them. There are 12 residues in the CDR3. The CDR3 protein is CASSSDSPRCTF. In DNA form, the CDR3 reads TGTGCCAGCAGCTCGGACAGCCCAAGATGCACCTTC.

This chain joins TRBV19 and TRBJ2-3, with 8 bases that match TRBD2. Looked up from germline, CDR1 is LNHDA and CDR2 is SQIVND (reference sequence). The CDR3 length is 16 residues. V lost 5 bases and J lost 1; bases outside the gene matches: 8. CDR3 nucleotides: TGTGCCAGTAGTCCACGTGGGCGGGGGGGCACAGATACGCAGTATTTT. Residues: CASSPRGRGGTDTQYF.

The CDR3 DNA reads as TGCGCCAGCAGCTTGGAGGGGTCCTACGAGCAGTACTTC. This gives the protein CASSLEGSYEQYF. J is TRBJ2-7 and V is TRBV5-1, with D possibly being TRBD1 (5 bases). The germline gives CDR1 SGHRS, CDR2 YFSETQ. The CDR3 loop spans 13 amino acids. V was pared by 0 bases and J by 1 base, with 5 bases between.

The chain recombines TRBV7-7 with TRBJ1-5; D uncertain. The ends were cut back, 8 bases at V and 1 base at J, with 9 bases in the middle. Per the germline V gene, CDR1 is SSHAT and CDR2 is FNYEAQ (reference sequence). This CDR3 contains 13 residues. The CDR3 region has the DNA TGTGCCAGCGCGGAAAGCAGCAATCAGCCCCAGCATTTT. It yields the protein CASAESSNQPQHF. The whole variable domain, remainder taken from reference TRBV7-7 and TRBJ1-5, is GAGVSQSPRYKVTKRGQDVTLRCDPISSHATLYWYQQALGQGPEFLTYFNYEAQPDKSGLPSDRFSAERPEGSISTLTIQRTEQRDSAMYRCASAESSNQPQHFGDGTRLSIL.

The chain carries TRBV10-3 and TRBJ1-5; D is perhaps TRBD1 (5 bases). Between the trimmed V and J ends, which lost 4 bases and 6 bases, there was a span of 13 bases. The CDR3 has 14 residues. Germline CDR1 is ENHRY and CDR2 is SYGVKD. CDR3: CAISGARGTQPQHF. The CDR3 coding sequence is TGTGCCATCAGTGGGGCCCGGGGGACTCAGCCCCAGCATTTT.

The chain employs TRBV2 and TRBJ2-3; 7 bases map to TRBD2. Trimming removed 6 bases from V and 5 bases from J; junction bases left unmatched: 11. Germline V gene data show CDR1 as SNHLY and CDR2 as FYNNEI. CDR3 length: 15 amino acids. Here the CDR3 DNA reads TGTGCCAGCAGGGACTCCGGCGGGGGAAAAGATACGCAGTATTTT. This gives the protein CASRDSGGGKDTQYF.

The chain recombines TRBV5-4 with TRBJ1-2; D not certain. Looked up from germline, CDR1 is SGHNT and CDR2 is YYREEE (reference sequence). V was cut by 4 bases and J by 1 base, with 14 bases left in between. This CDR3 spans 15 amino acids. CDR3 in DNA: TGTGCCAGCAGCCGAAGCTCCGGGATTAACTATGGCTACACCTTC. Its translation: CASSRSSGINYGYTF.

The chain combines TRBV18 with TRBJ2-1; 8 bases agree with TRBD2. Germline-derived CDR1 and CDR2 are KGHSH and LQKENI. V trimming: 2 bases; J trimming: 9 bases; junction bases outside the gene matches: 9. CDR3 length: 15 residues. The CDR3 here is CASSPLSGGLVEQFF. DNA for the CDR3: TGTGCCAGCTCACCATTGTCGGGGGGGCTGGTTGAGCAGTTCTTC.

This clone has only one observation. The chain carries TRBV30 and TRBJ1-6; 11 nucleotides match TRBD1. Germline CDR1 reads GTSNPN; CDR2 reads SVGIG (reference sequence). J was trimmed by 0 bases and V by 4 bases; bases with no gene match: 17. This CDR3 spans 21 amino acids. CDR3 residues: CAWNLGQGAVFSSSYNSPLHF. CDR3 nucleotides: TGTGCCTGGAATCTTGGACAGGGGGCAGTTTTTTCGAGCTCCTATAATTCACCCCTCCACTTT.